In this sample, the clone carrying this T cell receptor beta chain turned up once. This record belongs to a study of blood T cell repertoires in COVID-19. Background on the study: COVID-19 samples, acute and convalescent, were from the United States, Italy and Spain. The cDNA or gDNA used as material had been derived from T cells, B-cell-depleted T cells, or PBMCs.

Per the authors' pipeline: Using reference gene primer amplification, nucleated cell counts were estimated. Method: immunoSEQ multiplex PCR; TCRdb's copy keeps in-frame clones and lacks some. That table furnishes V, J and clone size, whereas the DNA furnished D and trimming. The sample lists 140,000 or so clones; 65% to 90% were seen once. The clonotype originates from a man in his forties or fifties with acute or convalescent COVID-19. Source material: peripheral blood.

The CDR3 spells CASSPQGQGIGRQFF. The CDR3 DNA reads as TGTGCCAGCAGCCCCCAGGGACAGGGTATAGGGCGGCAGTTCTTC. The rearrangement uses TRBV28 and TRBJ2-1; 9 nucleotides agree with TRBD1. The CDR3 consists of 15 residues. Germline V gene lookup returns CDR1 MDHEN and CDR2 SYDVKM. V lost 6 bases and J lost 12; bases outside the gene matches: 15.